A selection of T cell receptor beta chains follows, all from one sample in a study of cytomegalovirus exposure and HLA in healthy donors. TCRdb's table, derived via immunoSEQ multiplex PCR, lists solely in-frame clones and lacks some. The sample holds about 160,000 clones, 80% to 85% seen once. The sample consisted of PBMCs. Source of these receptors: a boy between 2 and 10 years old in good health and CMV-seronegative. CDR3s include the opening cysteine and the closing phenylalanine or tryptophan. A D gene is named only where the DNA matches it firmly. Clone size, where shown, is once, few, many, or a class for clones that have expanded.

j_gene: TRBJ2-7
d_gene: .
v_gene: TRBV21-1
abundance: once
CDR3nt: TGTGCCAGCAGCAACGTGGGGCGGACCTCCTACGAGCAGTACTTC
CDR3aa: CASSNVGRTSYEQYF

j_gene: TRBJ1-2
d_gene: TRBD1
v_gene: TRBV29-1
abundance: .
CDR3nt: TGCAGCGTTGAAGGGGGACAGGGGATGGTCGGCTACACCTTC
CDR3aa: CSVEGGQGMVGYTF

j_gene: TRBJ2-3
d_gene: TRBD2
v_gene: TRBV14
abundance: once
CDR3nt: TGTGCCAGCAGCCTAGCGGGTCCGGATACGCAGTATTTT
CDR3aa: CASSLAGPDTQYF

j_gene: TRBJ1-5
d_gene: .
v_gene: TRBV10-1
abundance: .
CDR3nt: TGCGCCAGCAGTTCGGGGTTACAGCCCCAGCATTTT
CDR3aa: CASSSGLQPQHF

j_gene: TRBJ2-7
d_gene: TRBD2
v_gene: TRBV4-1
abundance: .
CDR3nt: TGCGCCAGCAGCCGTCCGGGACTAGCCTCCCTCGAGCAGTACTTC
CDR3aa: CASSRPGLASLEQYF

j_gene: TRBJ2-7
d_gene: TRBD1
v_gene: TRBV6-6
abundance: few
CDR3nt: TGTGCCAGCACCGCGTTCCGGGACAGGGGCCACGAGCAGTACTTC
CDR3aa: CASTAFRDRGHEQYF

j_gene: TRBJ1-2
d_gene: TRBD1
v_gene: TRBV9
abundance: .
CDR3nt: TGTGCCAGCAGCGCTAGGACAGGGACTAACTATGGCTACACCTTC
CDR3aa: CASSARTGTNYGYTF

j_gene: TRBJ1-5
d_gene: .
v_gene: TRBV28
abundance: .
CDR3nt: TGTGCCAGCAGTTACCGCATCCTAAGCAATCAGCCCCAGCATTTT
CDR3aa: CASSYRILSNQPQHF

j_gene: TRBJ2-3
d_gene: TRBD2
v_gene: TRBV6-5
abundance: .
CDR3nt: TGTGCCAGCAGGGTAGCGGGAGAATGGGATACGCAGTATTTT
CDR3aa: CASRVAGEWDTQYF

j_gene: TRBJ1-1
d_gene: TRBD1
v_gene: TRBV4-1
abundance: .
CDR3nt: TGCGCCAGCAGCCAAAACCCGAAACAGGGGGCGAGCACTGAAGCTTTCTTT
CDR3aa: CASSQNPKQGASTEAFF

j_gene: TRBJ2-7
d_gene: .
v_gene: TRBV18
abundance: .
CDR3nt: TGTGCCAGCTCACCACTGCCAGACTCCTACGAGCAGTACTTC
CDR3aa: CASSPLPDSYEQYF

j_gene: TRBJ2-3
d_gene: .
v_gene: TRBV6-4
abundance: few
CDR3nt: TGTGCCAGCAGTGACTCTCCAGCGGCCACAGATACGCAGTATTTT
CDR3aa: CASSDSPAATDTQYF

j_gene: TRBJ1-2
d_gene: TRBD1
v_gene: TRBV6-5
abundance: .
CDR3nt: TGTGCCAGCAGCGGTGACAGGGGTCTCAGTGGCTACACCTTC
CDR3aa: CASSGDRGLSGYTF

j_gene: TRBJ2-1
d_gene: TRBD1
v_gene: TRBV18
abundance: .
CDR3nt: TGTGCCAGCTCACTATCGGGACAGGGTAACAATGAGCAGTTCTTC
CDR3aa: CASSLSGQGNNEQFF

j_gene: TRBJ1-1
d_gene: .
v_gene: TRBV28
abundance: .
CDR3nt: TGTGCCAGCAGTTTACGAATCGGGAACAGCCCCACTGAAGCTTTCTTT
CDR3aa: CASSLRIGNSPTEAFF

j_gene: TRBJ2-7
d_gene: .
v_gene: TRBV6-5
abundance: .
CDR3nt: TGTGCCAGCAGTTACACCTTGCGAAACTACGAGCAGTACTTC
CDR3aa: CASSYTLRNYEQYF

j_gene: TRBJ2-7
d_gene: .
v_gene: TRBV18
abundance: .
CDR3nt: TGTGCCAGCTCGTCTGGGGAGTTAAAATACGAGCAGTACTTC
CDR3aa: CASSSGELKYEQYF

j_gene: TRBJ1-3
d_gene: .
v_gene: TRBV4-1
abundance: .
CDR3nt: TGCGCCAGCAGCCAGGGACTGAGCTCTGGAAACACCATATATTTT
CDR3aa: CASSQGLSSGNTIYF

j_gene: TRBJ2-1
d_gene: TRBD2
v_gene: TRBV5-1
abundance: .
CDR3nt: TGCGCCAGCAGCTTTAGCGGGAGAGTTAGCTCCTACAATGAGCAGTTCTTC
CDR3aa: CASSFSGRVSSYNEQFF

j_gene: TRBJ2-1
d_gene: .
v_gene: TRBV28
abundance: once
CDR3nt: TGTGCCAGCAGTTTAGCTGGGAGCTCCTACAATGAGCAGTTCTTC
CDR3aa: CASSLAGSSYNEQFF

j_gene: TRBJ2-1
d_gene: TRBD2
v_gene: TRBV11-2
abundance: .
CDR3nt: TGTGCCAGCAGCTTAGATCTGGGGGGAGGGTCTTACAATGAGCAGTTCTTC
CDR3aa: CASSLDLGGGSYNEQFF

j_gene: TRBJ1-5
d_gene: .
v_gene: TRBV9
abundance: .
CDR3nt: TGTGCCAGCAGCCTAGGGGGAGGGTTCAATCAGCCCCAGCATTTT
CDR3aa: CASSLGGGFNQPQHF

j_gene: TRBJ2-1
d_gene: TRBD2
v_gene: TRBV25-1
abundance: once
CDR3nt: TGTGCCAGCAGTGGGATACTAGCGTTTACCTACAATGAGCAGTTCTTC
CDR3aa: CASSGILAFTYNEQFF

j_gene: TRBJ2-7
d_gene: TRBD1
v_gene: TRBV7-3
abundance: .
CDR3nt: TGTGCCAGCAGCAAGGACGGGACAGGGTTGACCGAGCAGTACTTC
CDR3aa: CASSKDGTGLTEQYF

j_gene: TRBJ2-5
d_gene: TRBD2
v_gene: TRBV11-2
abundance: once
CDR3nt: TGTGCCAGCAGCTTAGATAGCGGGGGCAGAGGGGCCCAGTACTTC
CDR3aa: CASSLDSGGRGAQYF

j_gene: TRBJ2-1
d_gene: .
v_gene: TRBV10-1
abundance: once
CDR3nt: TGCGCCAGCAGTGAAATAAGGAGCAGCAATGAGCAGTTCTTC
CDR3aa: CASSEIRSSNEQFF

j_gene: TRBJ1-4
d_gene: TRBD1
v_gene: TRBV9
abundance: .
CDR3nt: TGTGCCAGCAGCCTCGGGACAGCAACTAATGAAAAACTGTTTTTT
CDR3aa: CASSLGTATNEKLFF

j_gene: TRBJ2-5
d_gene: TRBD2
v_gene: TRBV30
abundance: .
CDR3nt: TGTGCCTGGAGTGCGGGACTAGCGGGAGAGACCCAGTACTTC
CDR3aa: CAWSAGLAGETQYF

j_gene: TRBJ2-3
d_gene: .
v_gene: TRBV5-1
abundance: .
CDR3nt: TGCGCCAGCAGAACAGACGGATTTTACACAGATACGCAGTATTTT
CDR3aa: CASRTDGFYTDTQYF

j_gene: TRBJ2-7
d_gene: TRBD1
v_gene: TRBV5-6
abundance: .
CDR3nt: TGTGCCAGCAGCTTGCAGCCGGGACAGGCCTACGAGCAGTACTTC
CDR3aa: CASSLQPGQAYEQYF

j_gene: TRBJ2-7
d_gene: .
v_gene: TRBV7-7
abundance: .
CDR3nt: TGTGCCAGCAGCTTAGTGTGGGCCCACTACGAGCAGTACTTC
CDR3aa: CASSLVWAHYEQYF

j_gene: TRBJ2-1
d_gene: .
v_gene: TRBV5-1
abundance: .
CDR3nt: TGCGCCAGCAGCTCCCGGACTGGGAATGAGCAGTTCTTC
CDR3aa: CASSSRTGNEQFF

j_gene: TRBJ2-7
d_gene: TRBD1
v_gene: TRBV11-2
abundance: .
CDR3nt: TGTGCCAGCAGTTCTCTAAGGACAGGGGGATGGGAGCAGTACTTC
CDR3aa: CASSSLRTGGWEQYF

j_gene: TRBJ2-7
d_gene: TRBD2
v_gene: TRBV7-2
abundance: .
CDR3nt: TGTGCCAGCACCCGAAGTGGGACTAGCGGGTCCTACGAGCAGTACTTC
CDR3aa: CASTRSGTSGSYEQYF

j_gene: TRBJ2-5
d_gene: .
v_gene: TRBV5-8
abundance: .
CDR3nt: TGTGCCAGCAGCCCCGGGGTGGCCTGGTCAGGCGGGGAGACCCAGTACTTC
CDR3aa: CASSPGVAWSGGETQYF

j_gene: TRBJ1-1
d_gene: .
v_gene: TRBV29-1
abundance: once
CDR3nt: TGCAGCGTTGCGGGGGGGCTCACTGAAGCTTTCTTT
CDR3aa: CSVAGGLTEAFF

j_gene: TRBJ2-7
d_gene: .
v_gene: TRBV18
abundance: .
CDR3nt: TGTGCCAGCTCACGGGATGAGGGATCCTACGAGCAGTACTTC
CDR3aa: CASSRDEGSYEQYF

j_gene: TRBJ2-1
d_gene: .
v_gene: TRBV7-9
abundance: .
CDR3nt: TGTGCCAGCAGCTTAGTCAGGCAGGGCGGAAATGAGCAGTTCTTC
CDR3aa: CASSLVRQGGNEQFF

j_gene: TRBJ2-7
d_gene: TRBD2
v_gene: TRBV27
abundance: .
CDR3nt: TGTGCCAGCAGTCTTAGCGGGAGGGCCTACGAGCAGTACTTC
CDR3aa: CASSLSGRAYEQYF

j_gene: TRBJ2-1
d_gene: .
v_gene: TRBV7-3
abundance: .
CDR3nt: TGTGCCAGCAGCTTACAGACTAGTGTCTACAATGAGCAGTTCTTC
CDR3aa: CASSLQTSVYNEQFF

j_gene: TRBJ2-7
d_gene: TRBD1
v_gene: TRBV27
abundance: once
CDR3nt: TGTGCCAGCAGTTTCAGGGGGCTGGACGAGCAGTACTTC
CDR3aa: CASSFRGLDEQYF

j_gene: TRBJ1-5
d_gene: TRBD1
v_gene: TRBV12-5
abundance: .
CDR3nt: TGTGCTAGTGGTTTGGTGTCCAGGGGGGTAAGACAGCCCCAGCATTTT
CDR3aa: CASGLVSRGVRQPQHF

j_gene: TRBJ2-3
d_gene: .
v_gene: TRBV7-9
abundance: .
CDR3nt: TGTGCCAGCAGCTTTAGGGGCCCGGGCACAGATACGCAGTATTTT
CDR3aa: CASSFRGPGTDTQYF

j_gene: TRBJ2-3
d_gene: TRBD2
v_gene: TRBV9
abundance: .
CDR3nt: TGTGCCAGCAGCGTCGCTAGCGGGAGGTCGGATACGCAGTATTTT
CDR3aa: CASSVASGRSDTQYF

j_gene: TRBJ2-2
d_gene: .
v_gene: TRBV10-2
abundance: .
CDR3nt: TGCGCCAGCAGGCAGAGGGCCGGGGAGCTGTTTTTT
CDR3aa: CASRQRAGELFF